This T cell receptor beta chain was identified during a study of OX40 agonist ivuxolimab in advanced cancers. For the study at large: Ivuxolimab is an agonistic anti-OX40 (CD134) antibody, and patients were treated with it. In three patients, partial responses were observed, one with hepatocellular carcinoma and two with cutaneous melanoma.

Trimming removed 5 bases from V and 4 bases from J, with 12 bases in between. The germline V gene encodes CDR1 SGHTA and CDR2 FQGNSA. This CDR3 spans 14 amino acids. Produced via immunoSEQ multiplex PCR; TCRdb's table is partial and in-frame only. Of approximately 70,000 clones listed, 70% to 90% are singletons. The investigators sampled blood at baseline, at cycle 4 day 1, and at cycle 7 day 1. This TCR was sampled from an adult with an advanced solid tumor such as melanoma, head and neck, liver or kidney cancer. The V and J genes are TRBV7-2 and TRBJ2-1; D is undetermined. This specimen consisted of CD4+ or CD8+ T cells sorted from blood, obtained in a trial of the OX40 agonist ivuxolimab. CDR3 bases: TGTGCCAGCAGCCCGGAAGGATGGTACAATGAGCAGTTCTTC. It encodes CASSPEGWYNEQFF.